This T cell receptor (beta chain) originates from a study of CD8 T cells in ankylosing spondylitis. Study-level results: Disease-linked clones were found to be CD8+ and relatively rare in peripheral blood. What appeared characteristic of ankylosing spondylitis blood was a TCR beta motif of eight highly homologous variants. A subset of motif variants has previously been described in the synovial fluid and blood of reactive arthritis. Within matched ankylosing spondylitis synovial fluid, disease-linked clones were reportedly significantly enriched.

Quantitative 5'-RACE with molecular barcodes was used to make the TCR beta libraries. TCRdb processed the 5' RACE reads anew with MiXCR; each CDR3 protein has one entry. Of fewer than 750,000 distinct CDR3 sequences listed, roughly 20% are singletons. The sample holds a few counts of this clonotype. Its target is unknown. Trimming took 0 bases from V and 2 from J, leaving 16 bases between them. CDR1 and CDR2 (germline): SGHRS, YFSETQ. The CDR3 length is 17 residues. What was sequenced was blood, either unsorted or a sorted T cell fraction (not recorded which). The receptor was derived from a male donor with ankylosing spondylitis. The J gene is TRBJ2-3, the V gene TRBV5-1, with D unresolved. The chain's CDR3 is CASSLAALVGITDTQYF. CDR3 coding DNA: TGCGCCAGCAGCTTGGCGGCTCTAGTGGGGATCACAGATACGCAGTATTTT.